This record concerns one T cell receptor (beta chain) sequence. Its antigen is as yet unknown. The libraries of TRB cDNA were constructed through 5' RACE using UMI labels. TCRdb derives one entry per CDR3 protein from the 5' RACE reads, leaving out DNA. The repertoire table contains about 6,900 distinct CDR3 sequences. The sample is drawn from a study of CXCR3-negative and CXCR3-positive naive CD8 T cells. Regarding the study as a whole: Naive CXCR3-positive cells had TRB CDR3s more hydrophobic than those of CXCR3-negative naive cells. Within a donor, both naive subsets shared TRBV-TRBJ usage, unlike memory cells.

There are 14 residues in the CDR3. Per germline, CDR1 SGHDT and CDR2 YYEEEE. The source material was naive CXCR3+ CD8+ T cells from blood. Subset indicated: CD45RO-CCR7+CD27+CD95- naive CD8+ T cells expressing CXCR3 (TNR3+). This sequence joins TRBV5-6 and TRBJ2-1. The receptor was derived from a human donor in good health. Some clones in this sample may be carry-over from other donors' samples. The CDR3 spells CASSLPRAYNEQFF.